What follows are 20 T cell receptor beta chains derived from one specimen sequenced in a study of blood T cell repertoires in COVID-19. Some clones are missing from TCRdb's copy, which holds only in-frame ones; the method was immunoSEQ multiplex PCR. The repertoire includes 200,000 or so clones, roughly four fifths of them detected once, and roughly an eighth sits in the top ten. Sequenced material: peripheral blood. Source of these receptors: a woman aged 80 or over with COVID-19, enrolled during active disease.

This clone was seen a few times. As DNA, the CDR3 is TGTGCCAGCAGGACTAAGCGGGAGGGTACCTACGAGCAGTACTTC. Amino acids: CASRTKREGTYEQYF. The chain joins TRBV27 to TRBJ2-7; 10 bases match TRBD2. V was pared by 6 bases and J by 2 bases, with 7 bases of the junction left unmatched. CDR3 length: 15 amino acids. Germline-derived CDR1 and CDR2 are MNHEY and SMNVEV (reference sequence).

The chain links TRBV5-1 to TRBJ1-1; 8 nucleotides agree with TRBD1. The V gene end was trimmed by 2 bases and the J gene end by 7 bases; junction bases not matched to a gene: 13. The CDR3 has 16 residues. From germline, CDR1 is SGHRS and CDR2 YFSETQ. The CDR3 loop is CASSFIASRGLSEAFF. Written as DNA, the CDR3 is TGCGCCAGCAGCTTCATAGCCTCCAGGGGGCTTAGTGAAGCTTTCTTT.

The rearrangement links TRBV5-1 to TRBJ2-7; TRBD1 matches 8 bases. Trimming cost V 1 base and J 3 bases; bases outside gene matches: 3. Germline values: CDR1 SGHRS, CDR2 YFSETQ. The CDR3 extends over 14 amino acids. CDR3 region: CASSLTGGVYEQYF. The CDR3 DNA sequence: TGCGCCAGCAGCTTGACAGGGGGAGTCTACGAGCAGTACTTC.

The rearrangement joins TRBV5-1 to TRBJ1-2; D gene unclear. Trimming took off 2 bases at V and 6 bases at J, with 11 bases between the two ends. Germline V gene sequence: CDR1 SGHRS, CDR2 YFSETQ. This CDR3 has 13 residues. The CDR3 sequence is CASSLMGEDGYTF. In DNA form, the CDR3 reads TGCGCCAGCAGCTTAATGGGAGAGGATGGCTACACCTTC. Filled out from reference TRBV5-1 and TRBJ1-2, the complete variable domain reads KAGVTQTPRYLIKTRGQQVTLSCSPISGHRSVSWYQQTPGQGLQFLFEYFSETQRNKGNFPGRFSGRQFSNSRSEMNVSTLELGDSALYLCASSLMGEDGYTFGSGTRLTVV.

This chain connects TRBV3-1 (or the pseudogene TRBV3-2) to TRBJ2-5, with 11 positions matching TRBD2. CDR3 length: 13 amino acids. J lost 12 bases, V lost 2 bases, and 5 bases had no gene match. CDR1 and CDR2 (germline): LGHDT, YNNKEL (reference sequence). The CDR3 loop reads CASSQTSGGIKYF. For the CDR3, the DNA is TGTGCCAGCAGCCAAACTAGCGGGGGCATCAAGTACTTC.

CDR3 nucleotide sequence: TGTGCCAGCAGCTTTCCCTCGGGGGGGCGTGTGGTAGAGACCCAGTACTTC. Translated, it gives CASSFPSGGRVVETQYF. This chain joins TRBV7-6 and TRBJ2-5; 8 bases fit TRBD2. The CDR3 has 17 amino acids. Germline V gives CDR1 SGHVS, CDR2 FNYEAQ. Trimming at V came to 3 bases and at J to 4 bases, leaving 13 bases not matched to a gene.

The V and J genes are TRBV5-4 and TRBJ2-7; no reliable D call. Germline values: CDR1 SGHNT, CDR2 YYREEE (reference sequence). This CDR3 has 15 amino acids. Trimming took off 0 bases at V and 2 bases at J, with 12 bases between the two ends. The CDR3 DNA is TGTGCCAGCAGCTTGGGGGTGGGCGCAACCTACGAGCAGTACTTC. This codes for CASSLGVGATYEQYF.

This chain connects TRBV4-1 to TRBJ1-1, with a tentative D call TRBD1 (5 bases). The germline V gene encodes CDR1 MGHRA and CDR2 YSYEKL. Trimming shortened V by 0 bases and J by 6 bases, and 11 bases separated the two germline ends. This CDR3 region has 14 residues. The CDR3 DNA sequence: TGCGCCAGCAGCCAAGATGGGGCAGTAGCTGAAGCTTTCTTT. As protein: CASSQDGAVAEAFF.

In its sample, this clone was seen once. CDR3 amino acids: CASSPRTSASSGANVLTF. Written as DNA, the CDR3 is TGTGCCAGCAGCCCACGGACTAGCGCTAGCTCTGGGGCCAACGTCCTGACTTTC. The chain couples TRBV9 to TRBJ2-6; 9 nucleotides line up with TRBD2. Germline values: CDR1 SGDLS, CDR2 YYNGEE. V lost 4 bases, J lost 0 bases, and 8 bases stayed unmatched. The CDR3 is 18 residues long.

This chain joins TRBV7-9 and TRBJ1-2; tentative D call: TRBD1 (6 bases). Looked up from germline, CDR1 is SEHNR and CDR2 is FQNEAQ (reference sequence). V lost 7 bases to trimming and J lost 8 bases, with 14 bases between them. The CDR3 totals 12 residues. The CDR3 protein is CASTRQADGYTF. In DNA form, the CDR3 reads TGTGCCAGCACCCGACAGGCGGACGGCTACACCTTC. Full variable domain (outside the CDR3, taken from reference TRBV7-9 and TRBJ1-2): DTGVSQNPRHKITKRGQNVTFRCDPISEHNRLYWYRQTLGQGPEFLTYFQNEAQLEKSRLLSDRFSAERPKGSFSTLEIQRTEQGDSAMYLCASTRQADGYTFGSGTRLTVV.

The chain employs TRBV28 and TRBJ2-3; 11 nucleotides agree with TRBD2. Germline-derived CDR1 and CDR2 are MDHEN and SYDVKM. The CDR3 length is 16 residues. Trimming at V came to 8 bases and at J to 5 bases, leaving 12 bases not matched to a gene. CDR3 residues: CASLESIAGGVDTQYF. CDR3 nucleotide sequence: TGTGCCAGCCTAGAAAGTATAGCGGGAGGGGTAGATACGCAGTATTTT.

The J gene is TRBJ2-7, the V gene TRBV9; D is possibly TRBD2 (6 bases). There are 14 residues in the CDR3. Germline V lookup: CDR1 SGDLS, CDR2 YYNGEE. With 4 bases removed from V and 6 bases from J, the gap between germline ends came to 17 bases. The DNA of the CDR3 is TGTGCCAGCAGCCCAGGAGGGTGGCGGGTCGAGCAGTACTTC. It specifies CASSPGGWRVEQYF.

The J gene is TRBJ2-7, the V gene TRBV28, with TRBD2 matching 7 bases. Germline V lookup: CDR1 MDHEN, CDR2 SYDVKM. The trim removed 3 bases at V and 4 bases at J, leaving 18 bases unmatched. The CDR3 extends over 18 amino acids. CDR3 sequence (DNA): TGTGCCAGCAGTTTCTCGGTGGTTTGGCCTAGCGGCCTTTACGAGCAGTACTTC. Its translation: CASSFSVVWPSGLYEQYF.

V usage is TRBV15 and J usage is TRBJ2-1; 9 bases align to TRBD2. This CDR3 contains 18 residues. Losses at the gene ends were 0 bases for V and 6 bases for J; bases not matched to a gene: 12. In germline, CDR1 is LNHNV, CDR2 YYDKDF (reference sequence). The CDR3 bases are TGTGCCACCAGCAGAGATCCGAGTCCTAGCGGGATAATCAATGAGCAGTTCTTC. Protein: CATSRDPSPSGIINEQFF.

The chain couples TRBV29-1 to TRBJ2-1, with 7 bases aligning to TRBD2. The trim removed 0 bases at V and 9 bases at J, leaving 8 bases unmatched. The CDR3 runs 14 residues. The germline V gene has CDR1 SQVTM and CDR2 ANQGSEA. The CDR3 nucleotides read TGCAGCGTTGAAGACAGGACTAGGTCAGGTGAGCAGTTCTTC. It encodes CSVEDRTRSGEQFF.

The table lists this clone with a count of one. The chain's CDR3 is CASSLGGLLADTQYF. For the CDR3, the DNA is TGTGCCAGCAGCTTGGGGGGACTGCTCGCAGATACGCAGTATTTT. The gene calls are TRBV5-6 and TRBJ2-3; perhaps TRBD2 as D (6 bases). Germline V gene data show CDR1 as SGHDT and CDR2 as YYEEEE. V lost 0 bases, J lost 4 bases, and 12 bases lay in between. This CDR3 region has 15 residues.

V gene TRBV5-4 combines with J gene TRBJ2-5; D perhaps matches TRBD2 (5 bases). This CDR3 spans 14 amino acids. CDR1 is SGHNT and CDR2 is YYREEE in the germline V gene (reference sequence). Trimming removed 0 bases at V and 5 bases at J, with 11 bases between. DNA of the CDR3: TGTGCCAGCAGCTTGGGACTACCGCCGGAGACCCAGTACTTC. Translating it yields CASSLGLPPETQYF.

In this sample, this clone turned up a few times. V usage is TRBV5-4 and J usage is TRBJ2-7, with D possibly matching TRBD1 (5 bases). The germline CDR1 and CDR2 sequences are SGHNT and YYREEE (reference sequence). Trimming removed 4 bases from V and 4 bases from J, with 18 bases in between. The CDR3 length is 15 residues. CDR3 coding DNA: TGTGCCAGCAGCCCTACGAGGCAGGGTAATTACGAGCAGTACTTC. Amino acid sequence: CASSPTRQGNYEQYF. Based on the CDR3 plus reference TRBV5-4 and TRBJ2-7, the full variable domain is ETGVTQSPTHLIKTRGQQVTLRCSSQSGHNTVSWYQQALGQGPQFIFQYYREEENGRGNFPPRFSGLQFPNYSSELNVNALELDDSALYLCASSPTRQGNYEQYFGPGTRLTVT.

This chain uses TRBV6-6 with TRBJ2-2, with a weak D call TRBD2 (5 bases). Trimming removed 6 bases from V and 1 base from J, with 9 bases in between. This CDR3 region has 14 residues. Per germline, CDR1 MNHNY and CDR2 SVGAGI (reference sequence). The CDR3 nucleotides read TGTGCCAGCAGCCTGACTATGAACACCGGGGAGCTGTTTTTT. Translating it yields CASSLTMNTGELFF.

CDR3: CASSFTQGQTEAFF. CDR3 sequence (DNA): TGTGCCAGCAGCTTCACGCAGGGACAGACTGAAGCTTTCTTT. This chain connects TRBV5-8 to TRBJ1-1, with 7 bases matching TRBD1. This CDR3 spans 14 amino acids. Per the germline V gene, CDR1 is SGHTS and CDR2 is YDEGEE. Losses at the gene ends were 2 bases for V and 5 bases for J; bases not matched to a gene: 6.